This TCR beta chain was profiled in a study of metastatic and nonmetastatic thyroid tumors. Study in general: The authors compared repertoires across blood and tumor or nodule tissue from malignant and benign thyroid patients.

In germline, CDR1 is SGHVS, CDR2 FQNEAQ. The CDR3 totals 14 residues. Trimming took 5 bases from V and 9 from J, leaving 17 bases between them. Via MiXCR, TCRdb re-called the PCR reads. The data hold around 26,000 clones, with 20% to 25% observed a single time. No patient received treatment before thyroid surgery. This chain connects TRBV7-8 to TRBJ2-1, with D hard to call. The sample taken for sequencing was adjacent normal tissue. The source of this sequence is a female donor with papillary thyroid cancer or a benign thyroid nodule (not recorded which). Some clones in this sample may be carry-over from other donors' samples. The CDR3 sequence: CASSTRISMSEQFF. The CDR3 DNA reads TGTGCCAGCAGCACCCGTATTAGCATGAGTGAGCAGTTCTTC.